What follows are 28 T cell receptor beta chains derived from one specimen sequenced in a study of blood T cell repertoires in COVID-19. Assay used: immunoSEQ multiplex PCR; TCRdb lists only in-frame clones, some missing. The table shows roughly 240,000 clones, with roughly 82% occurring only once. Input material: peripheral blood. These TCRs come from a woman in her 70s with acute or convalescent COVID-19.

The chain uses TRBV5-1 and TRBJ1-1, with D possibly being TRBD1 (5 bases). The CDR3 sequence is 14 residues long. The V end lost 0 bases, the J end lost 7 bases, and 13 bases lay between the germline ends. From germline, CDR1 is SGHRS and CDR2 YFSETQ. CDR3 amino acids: CASSLDASGFEAFF. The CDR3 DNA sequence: TGCGCCAGCAGCTTGGATGCCTCAGGGTTTGAAGCTTTCTTT. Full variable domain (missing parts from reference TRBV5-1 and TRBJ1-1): KAGVTQTPRYLIKTRGQQVTLSCSPISGHRSVSWYQQTPGQGLQFLFEYFSETQRNKGNFPGRFSGRQFSNSRSEMNVSTLELGDSALYLCASSLDASGFEAFFGQGTRLTVV.

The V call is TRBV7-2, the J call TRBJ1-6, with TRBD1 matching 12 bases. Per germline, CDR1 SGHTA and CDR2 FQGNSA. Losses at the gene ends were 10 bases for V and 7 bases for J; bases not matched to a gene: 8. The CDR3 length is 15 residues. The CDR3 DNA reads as TGTGCCACCTCCGGGACAGGGGGCCGGAATTCACCCCTCCACTTT. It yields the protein CATSGTGGRNSPLHF.

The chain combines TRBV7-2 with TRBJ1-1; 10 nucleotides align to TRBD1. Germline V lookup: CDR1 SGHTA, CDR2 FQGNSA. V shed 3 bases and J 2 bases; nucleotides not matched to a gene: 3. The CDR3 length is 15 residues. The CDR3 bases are TGTGCCAGCAGCTTCGGGACAGGGGTAAACACTGAAGCTTTCTTT. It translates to CASSFGTGVNTEAFF.

The CDR3 DNA is TGTGCCAGCAGTTTAGGGGGCCACTATGGCTACACCTTC. Amino acid sequence: CASSLGGHYGYTF. The chain carries TRBV12-3 or TRBV12-4 and TRBJ1-2; perhaps TRBD1 as D (5 bases). The V end was cut by 1 base, the J end by 3 bases, with 6 bases between. CDR3 length equals 13 residues.

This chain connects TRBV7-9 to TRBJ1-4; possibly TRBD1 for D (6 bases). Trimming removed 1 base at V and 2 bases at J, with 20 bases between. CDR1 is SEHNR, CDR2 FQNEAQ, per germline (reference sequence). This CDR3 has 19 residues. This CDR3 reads CASSLDAFIGRGTNEKLFF. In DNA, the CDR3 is TGTGCCAGCAGCTTAGACGCCTTTATCGGGAGGGGGACTAATGAAAAACTGTTTTTT.

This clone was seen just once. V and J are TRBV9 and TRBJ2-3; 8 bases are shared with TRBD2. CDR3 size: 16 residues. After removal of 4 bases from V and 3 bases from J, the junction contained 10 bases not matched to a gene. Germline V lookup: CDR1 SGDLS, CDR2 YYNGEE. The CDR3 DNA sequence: TGTGCCAGCAGCCCCCTTATAGCGGGGACGACAGATACGCAGTATTTT. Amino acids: CASSPLIAGTTDTQYF.

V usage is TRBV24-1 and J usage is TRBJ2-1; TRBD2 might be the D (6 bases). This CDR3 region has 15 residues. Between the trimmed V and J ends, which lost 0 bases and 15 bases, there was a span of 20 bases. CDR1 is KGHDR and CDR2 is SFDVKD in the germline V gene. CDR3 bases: TGTGCCACCAGTGATTTGCGGAGGGGCCCGCCAACGTTGTTCTTC. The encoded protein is CATSDLRRGPPTLFF.

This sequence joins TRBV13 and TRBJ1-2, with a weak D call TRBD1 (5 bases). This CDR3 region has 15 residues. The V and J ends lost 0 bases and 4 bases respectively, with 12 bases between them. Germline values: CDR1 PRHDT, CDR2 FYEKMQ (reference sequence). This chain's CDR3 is CASSLGSSGPYGYTF. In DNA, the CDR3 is TGTGCCAGCAGCTTAGGATCATCAGGGCCCTATGGCTACACCTTC.

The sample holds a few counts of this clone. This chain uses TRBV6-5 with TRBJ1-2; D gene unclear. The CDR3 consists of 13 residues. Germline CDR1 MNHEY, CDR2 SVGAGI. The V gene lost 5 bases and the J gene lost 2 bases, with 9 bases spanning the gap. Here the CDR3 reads CASSPGSNYGYTF. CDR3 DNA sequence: TGTGCCAGCAGTCCCGGGAGCAACTATGGCTACACCTTC.

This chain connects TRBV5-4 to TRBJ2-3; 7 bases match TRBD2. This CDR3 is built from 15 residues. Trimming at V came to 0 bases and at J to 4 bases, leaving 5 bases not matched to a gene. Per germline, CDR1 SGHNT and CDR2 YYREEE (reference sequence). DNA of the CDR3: TGTGCCAGCAGCTTGGTCAGCGGGATCCCAGATACGCAGTATTTT. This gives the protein CASSLVSGIPDTQYF.

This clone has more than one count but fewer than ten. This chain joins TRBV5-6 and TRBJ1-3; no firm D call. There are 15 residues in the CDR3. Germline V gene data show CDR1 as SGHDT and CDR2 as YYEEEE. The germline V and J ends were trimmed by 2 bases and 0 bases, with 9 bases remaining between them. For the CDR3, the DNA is TGTGCCAGCAGCTTCTCCTCTCTCTCTGGAAACACCATATATTTT. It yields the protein CASSFSSLSGNTIYF.

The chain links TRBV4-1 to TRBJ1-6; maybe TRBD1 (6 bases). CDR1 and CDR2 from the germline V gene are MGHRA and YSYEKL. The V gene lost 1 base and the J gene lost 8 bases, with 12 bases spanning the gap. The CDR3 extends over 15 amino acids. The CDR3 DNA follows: TGCGCCAGCAGCCAAGGGCCAGGGGAGTATTCACCCCTCCACTTT. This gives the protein CASSQGPGEYSPLHF.

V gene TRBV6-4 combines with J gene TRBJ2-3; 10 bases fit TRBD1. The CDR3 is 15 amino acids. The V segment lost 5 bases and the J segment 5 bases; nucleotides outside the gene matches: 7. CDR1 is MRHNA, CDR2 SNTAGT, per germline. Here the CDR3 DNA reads TGTGCCAGCAGTTCCGGGACAGGGGAAATAGATACGCAGTATTTT. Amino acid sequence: CASSSGTGEIDTQYF.

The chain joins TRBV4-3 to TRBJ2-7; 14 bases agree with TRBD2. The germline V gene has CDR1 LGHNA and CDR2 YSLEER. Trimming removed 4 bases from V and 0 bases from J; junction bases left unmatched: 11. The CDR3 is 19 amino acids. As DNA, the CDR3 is TGCGCCAGCAGCCTCGCTCGGGGACTAGCGGGGGACAGCTCCTACGAGCAGTACTTC. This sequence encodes CASSLARGLAGDSSYEQYF.

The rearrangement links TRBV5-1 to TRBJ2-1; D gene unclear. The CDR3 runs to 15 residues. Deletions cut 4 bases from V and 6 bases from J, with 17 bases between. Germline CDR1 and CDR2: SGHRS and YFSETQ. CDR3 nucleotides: TGCGCCAGCAGCCCGGTGATCAGCGCGATCAATGAGCAGTTCTTC. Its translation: CASSPVISAINEQFF.

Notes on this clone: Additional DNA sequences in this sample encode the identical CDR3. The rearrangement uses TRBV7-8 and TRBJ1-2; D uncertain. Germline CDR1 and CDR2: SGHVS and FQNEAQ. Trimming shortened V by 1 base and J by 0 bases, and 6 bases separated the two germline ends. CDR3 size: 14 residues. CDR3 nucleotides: TGTGCCAGCAGCTTAGTTTCCGCTAACTATGGCTACACCTTC. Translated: CASSLVSANYGYTF.

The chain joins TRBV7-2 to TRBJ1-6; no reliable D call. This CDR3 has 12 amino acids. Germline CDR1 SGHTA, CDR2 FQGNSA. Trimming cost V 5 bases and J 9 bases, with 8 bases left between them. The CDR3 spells CASSKQLSPLHF. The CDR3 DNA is TGTGCCAGCAGCAAACAGCTTTCACCCCTCCACTTT.

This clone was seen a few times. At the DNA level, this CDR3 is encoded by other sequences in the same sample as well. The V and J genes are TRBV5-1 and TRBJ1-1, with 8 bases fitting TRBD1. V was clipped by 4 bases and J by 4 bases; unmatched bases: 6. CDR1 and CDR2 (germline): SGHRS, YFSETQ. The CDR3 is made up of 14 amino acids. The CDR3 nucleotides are TGCGCCAGCAGCGATACAGGGGGTACCACTGAAGCTTTCTTT. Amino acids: CASSDTGGTTEAFF.

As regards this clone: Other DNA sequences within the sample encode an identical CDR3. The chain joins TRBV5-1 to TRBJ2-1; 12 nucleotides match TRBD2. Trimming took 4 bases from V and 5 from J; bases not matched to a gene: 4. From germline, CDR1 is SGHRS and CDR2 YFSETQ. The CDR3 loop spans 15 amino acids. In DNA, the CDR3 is TGCGCCAGCAGCCTAGCGGGGGGGCCGAACAATGAGCAGTTCTTC. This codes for CASSLAGGPNNEQFF.

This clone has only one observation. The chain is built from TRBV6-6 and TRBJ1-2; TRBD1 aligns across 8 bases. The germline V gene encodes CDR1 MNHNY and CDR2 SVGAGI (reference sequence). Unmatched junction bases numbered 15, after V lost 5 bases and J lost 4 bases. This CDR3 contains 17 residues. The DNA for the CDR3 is TGTGCCAGCAGTCTTTCCACCGGGACAGGAGGTACCTATGGCTACACCTTC. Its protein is CASSLSTGTGGTYGYTF.

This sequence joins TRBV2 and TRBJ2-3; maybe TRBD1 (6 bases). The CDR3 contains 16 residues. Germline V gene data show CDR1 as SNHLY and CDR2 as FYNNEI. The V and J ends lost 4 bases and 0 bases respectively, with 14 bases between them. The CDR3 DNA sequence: TGTGCCAGCAGTGGGCGTGGGGGCTATAGCACAGATACGCAGTATTTT. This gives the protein CASSGRGGYSTDTQYF. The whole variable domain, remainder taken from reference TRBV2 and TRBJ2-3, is EPEVTQTPSHQVTQMGQEVILRCVPISNHLYFYWYRQILGQKVEFLVSFYNNEISEKSEIFDDQFSVERPDGSNFTLKIRSTKLEDSAMYFCASSGRGGYSTDTQYFGPGTRLTVL.

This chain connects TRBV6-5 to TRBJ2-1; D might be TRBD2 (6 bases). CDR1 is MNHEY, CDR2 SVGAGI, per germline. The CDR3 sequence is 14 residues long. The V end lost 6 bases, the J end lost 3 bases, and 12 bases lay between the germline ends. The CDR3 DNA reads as TGTGCCAGCAGGTATACCGGGAGCTACAATGAGCAGTTCTTC. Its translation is CASRYTGSYNEQFF.

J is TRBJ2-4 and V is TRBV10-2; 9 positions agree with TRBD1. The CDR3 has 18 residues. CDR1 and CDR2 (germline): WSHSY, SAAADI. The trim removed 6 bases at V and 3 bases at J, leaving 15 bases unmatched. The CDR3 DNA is TGCGCCAGCAGCTGGCCGGGACAGGGAGGTATAGACAAAAACATTCAGTACTTC. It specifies CASSWPGQGGIDKNIQYF.

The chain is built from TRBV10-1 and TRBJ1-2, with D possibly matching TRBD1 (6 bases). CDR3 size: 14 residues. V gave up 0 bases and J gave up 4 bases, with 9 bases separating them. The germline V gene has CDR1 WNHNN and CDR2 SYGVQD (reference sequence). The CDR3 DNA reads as TGCGCCAGCAGTGAGTCCCGGACAGTCTATGGCTACACCTTC. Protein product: CASSESRTVYGYTF.

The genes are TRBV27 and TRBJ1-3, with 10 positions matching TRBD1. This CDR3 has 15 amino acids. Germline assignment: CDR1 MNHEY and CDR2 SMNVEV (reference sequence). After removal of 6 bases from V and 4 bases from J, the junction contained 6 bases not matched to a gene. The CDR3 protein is CASRTGTGVGNTIYF. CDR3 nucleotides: TGTGCCAGCAGAACCGGGACAGGGGTGGGAAACACCATATATTTT.

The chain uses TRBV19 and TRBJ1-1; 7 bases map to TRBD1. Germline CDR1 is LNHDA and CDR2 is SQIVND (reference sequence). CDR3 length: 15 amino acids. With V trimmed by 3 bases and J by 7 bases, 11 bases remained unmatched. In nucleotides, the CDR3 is TGTGCCAGTAGTATGAGGCACAGGGGTAGGGGTGAAGCTTTCTTT. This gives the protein CASSMRHRGRGEAFF.

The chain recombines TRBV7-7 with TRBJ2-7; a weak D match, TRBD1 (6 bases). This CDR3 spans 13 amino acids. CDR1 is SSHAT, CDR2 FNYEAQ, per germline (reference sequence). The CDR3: CASAETGAYEQYF. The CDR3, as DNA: TGTGCGTCGGCGGAGACAGGAGCCTACGAGCAGTACTTC. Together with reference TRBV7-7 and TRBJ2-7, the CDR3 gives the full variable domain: GAGVSQSPRYKVTKRGQDVTLRCDPISSHATLYWYQQALGQGPEFLTYFNYEAQPDKSGLPSDRFSAERPEGSISTLTIQRTEQRDSAMYRCASAETGAYEQYFGPGTRLTVT.

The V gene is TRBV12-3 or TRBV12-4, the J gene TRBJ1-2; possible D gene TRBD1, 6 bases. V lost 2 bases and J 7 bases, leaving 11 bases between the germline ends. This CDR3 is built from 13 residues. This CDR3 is CASSLTGKGGYTF. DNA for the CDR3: TGTGCCAGCAGTTTAACAGGGAAAGGTGGCTACACCTTC.